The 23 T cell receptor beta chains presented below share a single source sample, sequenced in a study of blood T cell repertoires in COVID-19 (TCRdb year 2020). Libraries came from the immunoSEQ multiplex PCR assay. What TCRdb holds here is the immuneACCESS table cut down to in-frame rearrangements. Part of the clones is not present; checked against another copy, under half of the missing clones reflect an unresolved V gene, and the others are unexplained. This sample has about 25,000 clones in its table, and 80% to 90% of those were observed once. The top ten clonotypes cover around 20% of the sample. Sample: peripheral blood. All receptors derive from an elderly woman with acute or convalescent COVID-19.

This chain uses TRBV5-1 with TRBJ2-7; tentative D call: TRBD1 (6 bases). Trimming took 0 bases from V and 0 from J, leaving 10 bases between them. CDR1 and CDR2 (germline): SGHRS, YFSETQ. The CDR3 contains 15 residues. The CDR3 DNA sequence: TGCGCCAGCAGCTTGGGTGGACAGTTCTCCTACGAGCAGTACTTC. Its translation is CASSLGGQFSYEQYF.

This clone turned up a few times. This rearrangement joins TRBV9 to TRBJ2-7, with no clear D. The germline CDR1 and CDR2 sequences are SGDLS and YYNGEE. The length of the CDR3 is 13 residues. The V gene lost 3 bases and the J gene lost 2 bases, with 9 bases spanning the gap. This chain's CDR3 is CASSAQGAYEQYF. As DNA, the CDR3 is TGTGCCAGCAGCGCTCAAGGAGCCTACGAGCAGTACTTC. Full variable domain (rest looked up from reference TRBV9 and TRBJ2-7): DSGVTQTPKHLITATGQRVTLRCSPRSGDLSVYWYQQSLDQGLQFLIQYYNGEERAKGNILERFSAQQFPDLHSELNLSSLELGDSALYFCASSAQGAYEQYFGPGTRLTVT.

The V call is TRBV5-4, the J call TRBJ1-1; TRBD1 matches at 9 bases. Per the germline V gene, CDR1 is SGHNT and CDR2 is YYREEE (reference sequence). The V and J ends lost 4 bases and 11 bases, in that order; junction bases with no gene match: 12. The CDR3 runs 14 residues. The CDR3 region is CASSTLGQGGRAFF. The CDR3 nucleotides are TGTGCCAGCAGCACACTGGGACAGGGAGGTAGGGCTTTCTTT.

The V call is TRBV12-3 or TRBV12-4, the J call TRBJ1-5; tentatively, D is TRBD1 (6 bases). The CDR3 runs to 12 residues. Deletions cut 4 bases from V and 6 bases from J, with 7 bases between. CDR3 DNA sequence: TGTGCCAGCAGTTCACAGGGTCAGCCCCAGCATTTT. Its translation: CASSSQGQPQHF.

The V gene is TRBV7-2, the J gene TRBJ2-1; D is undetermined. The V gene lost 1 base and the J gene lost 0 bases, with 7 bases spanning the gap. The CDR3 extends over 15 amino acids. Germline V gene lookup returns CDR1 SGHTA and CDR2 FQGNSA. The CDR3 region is CASSLVGLSYNEQFF. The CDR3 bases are TGTGCCAGCAGCTTAGTCGGTCTCTCCTACAATGAGCAGTTCTTC.

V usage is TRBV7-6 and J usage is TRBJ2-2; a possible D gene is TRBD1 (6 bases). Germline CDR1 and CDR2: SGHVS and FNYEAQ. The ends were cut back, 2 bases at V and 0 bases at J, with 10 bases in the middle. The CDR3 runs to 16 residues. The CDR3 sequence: CASSLPGTTNTGELFF. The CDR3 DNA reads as TGTGCCAGCAGCTTACCCGGGACAACGAACACCGGGGAGCTGTTTTTT.

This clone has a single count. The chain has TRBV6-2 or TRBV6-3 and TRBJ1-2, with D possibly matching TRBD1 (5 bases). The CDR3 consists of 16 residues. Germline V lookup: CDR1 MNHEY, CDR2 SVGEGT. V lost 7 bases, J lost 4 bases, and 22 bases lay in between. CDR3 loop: CASTPWSGAPGYGYTF. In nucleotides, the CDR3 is TGTGCCAGCACCCCGTGGAGCGGGGCGCCCGGCTATGGCTACACCTTC.

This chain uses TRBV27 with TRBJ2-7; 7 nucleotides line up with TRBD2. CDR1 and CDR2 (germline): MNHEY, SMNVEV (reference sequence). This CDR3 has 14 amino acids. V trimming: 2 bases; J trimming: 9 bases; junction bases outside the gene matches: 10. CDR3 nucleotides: TGTGCCAGCAGTTTAAGGGGCTCCGGCGGGAGGCAGTACTTC. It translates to CASSLRGSGGRQYF.

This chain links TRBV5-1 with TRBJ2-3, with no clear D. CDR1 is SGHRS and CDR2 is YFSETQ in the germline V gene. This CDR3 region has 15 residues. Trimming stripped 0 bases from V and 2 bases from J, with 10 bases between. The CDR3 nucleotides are TGCGCCAGCAGCTTGGATTCGGTATCCACAGATACGCAGTATTTT. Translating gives CASSLDSVSTDTQYF. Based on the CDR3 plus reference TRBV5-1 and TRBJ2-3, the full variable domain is KAGVTQTPRYLIKTRGQQVTLSCSPISGHRSVSWYQQTPGQGLQFLFEYFSETQRNKGNFPGRFSGRQFSNSRSEMNVSTLELGDSALYLCASSLDSVSTDTQYFGPGTRLTVL.

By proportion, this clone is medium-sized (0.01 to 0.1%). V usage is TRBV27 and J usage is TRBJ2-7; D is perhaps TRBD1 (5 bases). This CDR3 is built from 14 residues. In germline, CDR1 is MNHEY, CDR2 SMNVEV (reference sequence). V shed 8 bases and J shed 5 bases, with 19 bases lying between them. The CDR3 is CASLSDSGLNEQYF. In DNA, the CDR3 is TGTGCCAGCCTGTCCGACAGTGGCTTGAACGAGCAGTACTTC.

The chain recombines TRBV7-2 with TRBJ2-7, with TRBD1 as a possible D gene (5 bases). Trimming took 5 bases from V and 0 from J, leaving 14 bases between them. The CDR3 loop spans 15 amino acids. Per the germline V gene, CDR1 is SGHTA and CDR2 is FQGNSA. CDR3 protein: CASSPDSYYSYEQYF. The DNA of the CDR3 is TGTGCCAGCAGCCCAGACAGTTACTACTCCTACGAGCAGTACTTC.

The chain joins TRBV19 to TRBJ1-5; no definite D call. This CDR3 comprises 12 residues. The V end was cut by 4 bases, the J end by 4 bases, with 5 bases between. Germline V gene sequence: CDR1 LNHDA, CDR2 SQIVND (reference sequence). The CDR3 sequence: CASSTLNQPQHF. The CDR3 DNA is TGTGCCAGTAGTACCCTGAATCAGCCCCAGCATTTT.

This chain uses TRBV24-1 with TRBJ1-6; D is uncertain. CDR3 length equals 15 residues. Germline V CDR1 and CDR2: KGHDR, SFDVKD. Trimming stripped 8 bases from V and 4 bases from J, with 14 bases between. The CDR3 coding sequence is TGTGCCACCAAAAAGATTACGAGGTATAATTCACCCCTCCACTTT. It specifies CATKKITRYNSPLHF.

The CDR3 loop is CASSLAAGTGVIGTF. Written as DNA, the CDR3 is TGTGCCAGCAGCTTAGCGGCCGGGACAGGGGTTATTGGCACCTTC. V and J are TRBV7-2 and TRBJ1-2; 10 nucleotides match TRBD1. Germline values: CDR1 SGHTA, CDR2 FQGNSA. The CDR3 totals 15 residues. Losses at the gene ends were 0 bases for V and 13 bases for J; bases not matched to a gene: 11.

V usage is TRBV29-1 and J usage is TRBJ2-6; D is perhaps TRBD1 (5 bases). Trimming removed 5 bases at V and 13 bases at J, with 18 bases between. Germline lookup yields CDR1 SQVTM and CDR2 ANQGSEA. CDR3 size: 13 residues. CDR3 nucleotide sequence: TGCAGCGTTAGACGGAAGGGGCTAGGAGTCCTGACTTTC. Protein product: CSVRRKGLGVLTF. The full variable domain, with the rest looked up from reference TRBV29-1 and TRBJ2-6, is SAVISQKPSRDICQRGTSLTIQCQVDSQVTMMFWYRQQPGQSLTLIATANQGSEATYESGFVIDKFPISRPNLTFSTLTVSNMSPEDSSIYLCSVRRKGLGVLTFGAGSRLTVL.

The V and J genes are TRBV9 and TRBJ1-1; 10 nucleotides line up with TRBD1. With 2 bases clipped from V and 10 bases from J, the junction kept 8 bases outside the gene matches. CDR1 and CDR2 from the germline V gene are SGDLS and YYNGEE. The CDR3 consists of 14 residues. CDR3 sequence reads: CASSVTPGQGPAFF. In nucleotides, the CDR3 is TGTGCCAGCAGCGTTACACCGGGACAGGGGCCAGCTTTCTTT.

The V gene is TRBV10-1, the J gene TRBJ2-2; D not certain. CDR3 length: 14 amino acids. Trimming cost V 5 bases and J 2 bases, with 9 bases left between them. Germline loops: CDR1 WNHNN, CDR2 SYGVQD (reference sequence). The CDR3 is CASSRGDNTGELFF. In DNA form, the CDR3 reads TGCGCCAGCAGTCGAGGCGATAACACCGGGGAGCTGTTTTTT.

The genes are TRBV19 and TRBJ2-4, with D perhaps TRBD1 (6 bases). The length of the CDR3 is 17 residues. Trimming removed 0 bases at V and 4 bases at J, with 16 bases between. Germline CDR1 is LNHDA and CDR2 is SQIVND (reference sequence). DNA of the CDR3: TGTGCCAGTAGTATAGATCTGGTGGGGCAGGGGAAAAACATTCAGTACTTC. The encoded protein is CASSIDLVGQGKNIQYF.

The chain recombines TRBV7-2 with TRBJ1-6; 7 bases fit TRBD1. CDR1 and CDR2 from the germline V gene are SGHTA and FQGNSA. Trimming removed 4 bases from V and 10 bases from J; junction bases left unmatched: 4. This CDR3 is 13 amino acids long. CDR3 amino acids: CASSSRQGSPLHF. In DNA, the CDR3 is TGTGCCAGCAGCTCAAGACAGGGATCACCCCTCCACTTT.

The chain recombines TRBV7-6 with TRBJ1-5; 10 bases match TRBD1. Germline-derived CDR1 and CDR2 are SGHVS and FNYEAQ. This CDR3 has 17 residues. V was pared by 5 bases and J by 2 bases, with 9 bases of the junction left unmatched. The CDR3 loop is CASSPGTGVFGNQPQHF. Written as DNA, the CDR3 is TGTGCCAGCAGCCCCGGGACAGGGGTTTTCGGCAATCAGCCCCAGCATTTT.

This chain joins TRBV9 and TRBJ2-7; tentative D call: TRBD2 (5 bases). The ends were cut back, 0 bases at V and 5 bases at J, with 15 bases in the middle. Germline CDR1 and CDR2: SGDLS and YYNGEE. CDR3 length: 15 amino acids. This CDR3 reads CASSVVGGLSDEQYF. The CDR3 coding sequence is TGTGCCAGCAGCGTAGTGGGCGGGCTAAGCGACGAGCAGTACTTC.

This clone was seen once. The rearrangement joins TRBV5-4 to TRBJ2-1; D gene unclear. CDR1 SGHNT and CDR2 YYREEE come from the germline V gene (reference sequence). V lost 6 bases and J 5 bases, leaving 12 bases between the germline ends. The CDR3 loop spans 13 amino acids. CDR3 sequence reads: CASNHDTDNEQFF. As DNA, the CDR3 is TGTGCCAGCAACCATGACACAGACAATGAGCAGTTCTTC. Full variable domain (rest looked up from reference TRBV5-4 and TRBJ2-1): ETGVTQSPTHLIKTRGQQVTLRCSSQSGHNTVSWYQQALGQGPQFIFQYYREEENGRGNFPPRFSGLQFPNYSSELNVNALELDDSALYLCASNHDTDNEQFFGPGTRLTVL.

The CDR3 loop reads CASSLGGQGVAGELFF. CDR3 DNA: TGTGCCAGCAGTTTAGGGGGACAGGGGGTCGCCGGGGAGCTGTTTTTT. The chain carries TRBV27 and TRBJ2-2, with 11 bases fitting TRBD1. Germline CDR1 and CDR2: MNHEY and SMNVEV (reference sequence). The J segment lost 6 bases and the V segment lost 2 bases, leaving 5 bases of the junction unmatched. CDR3 length: 16 residues.